This TCR beta chain is drawn from a study of PD-L1 blockade in urothelial cancer. Profiling relied on immunoSEQ multiplex PCR, and the TCRdb table lists in-frame clones only, not all of them. Here the sample spans 50,000 to 60,000 clones, about 86% being singletons. A remark on this clone: The DNA is omitted, as the CDR3 cannot be located on it reliably, and the CDR3 follows TCRdb's listing.

Germline loops: CDR1 MNHNS, CDR2 SASEGT. Both ends counted, the CDR3 spans 13 residues. Each patient presented with locally advanced or metastatic urothelial carcinoma. The genes are TRBV6-1 and TRBJ1-2. The receptor's source is a man aged 50-59 years with urothelial cancer. The material sequenced was PBMCs, taken around atezolizumab (anti-PD-L1) treatment. CDR3 amino acids: CASSANVGAGTTF.